A few counts support the clone carrying this T cell receptor (beta chain). RNA extraction and reverse transcription yielded cDNA as sequencing template. Profiled with immunoSEQ multiplex PCR; TCRdb holds only in-frame clones, not every one. The table includes 95,000 to 150,000 clones, 53% detected once. The record originates from a study of CD8+ T cells in alopecia areata. Study details: Patients remained on tofacitinib for 6 to 18 months and then went 6 months without it. For treated patients, severity scores reflected the percentage of scalp area affected.

Germline V CDR1 and CDR2: SQVTM, ANQGSEA. Trimming at V came to 7 bases and at J to 5 bases, leaving 6 bases not matched to a gene. CDR3 size: 12 residues. Treatment meaning: oral pan-JAK inhibitor, 5-10 mg twice daily. This receptor was identified in a human donor with alopecia areata. The chain couples TRBV29-1 to TRBJ2-3; 7 bases match TRBD1. The sample was CD4+ T cells sorted from blood, taken at week 4, from a patient treated with tofacitinib. The CDR3 loop is CSADRNGDTQYF. CDR3 coding DNA: TGCAGCGCGGACAGGAATGGAGATACGCAGTATTTT.